Listed here are 18 T cell receptor beta chains from one sample, sequenced in a study of Graves' ophthalmopathy and Graves' hyperthyroidism. RNA transcripts provided the template for amplifying TCR beta CDR3 regions. HTBI primers primed a first-round RT-PCR, and a second-round multiplex PCR followed. TCRdb analysed the multiplex PCR reads with MiXCR anew, one entry per CDR3 protein. The table records fewer than 250,000 distinct CDR3 sequences, approximately 29% of them present only once. What was sequenced was peripheral blood. Receptors originate from a man in his forties or fifties with Graves' ophthalmopathy.

This chain uses TRBV25-1 with TRBJ2-5, with 11 bases lining up with TRBD1. The CDR3 runs 17 residues. Germline V gene data show CDR1 as MGHDK and CDR2 as SYGVNS. V shed 5 bases, J shed 5 bases, and the junction held 13 bases outside the gene matches. The CDR3 coding sequence is TGTGCCAGCAGTCCAATGAATGGACAGGGGGCGGGTGAGACCCAGTACTTC. It is translated as CASSPMNGQGAGETQYF.

This clonotype was recorded many times. The CDR3 DNA follows: TGTGCCAGCAGTTTAGTCGCCAGGGAGGACGAGCAGTACTTC. Translated, it gives CASSLVAREDEQYF. The chain is built from TRBV12-3 or TRBV12-4 and TRBJ2-7; maybe TRBD2 (6 bases). V lost 1 base, J lost 5 bases, and 12 bases lay in between. The CDR3 spans 14 residues.

This clonotype came up many times. The chain has TRBV7-2 and TRBJ1-6; 9 bases are a match to TRBD1. The CDR3 contains 15 residues. Germline V gene data show CDR1 as SGHTA and CDR2 as FQGNSA. The V gene end was trimmed by 5 bases and the J gene end by 9 bases; junction bases not matched to a gene: 8. CDR3: CASSLQGAGGSPLHF. For the CDR3, the DNA is TGTGCCAGCAGCCTACAGGGGGCTGGCGGTTCACCCCTCCACTTT.

The chain joins TRBV12-3 or TRBV12-4 to TRBJ2-7, with D perhaps TRBD1 (6 bases). Trimming took 6 bases from V and 3 from J, leaving 21 bases between them. CDR3 length equals 16 residues. The CDR3 here is CASSPLTGTKNYEQYF. The CDR3 DNA follows: TGTGCCAGCAGCCCACTTACCGGGACAAAGAACTACGAGCAGTACTTC.

The V gene is TRBV28, the J gene TRBJ2-5, with D perhaps given as TRBD1 or TRBD2 (5 bases each). Germline CDR1 and CDR2: MDHEN and SYDVKM. The CDR3 is 13 residues long. V was cut by 7 bases and J by 4 bases, with 13 bases left in between. The CDR3, as DNA: TGTGCCAGCATCCGATTGGGACGAGAGACCCAGTACTTC. This gives the protein CASIRLGRETQYF.

This clonotype was counted at least ten times. The rearrangement joins TRBV7-9 to TRBJ2-5; D is ambiguous. The CDR3 consists of 13 residues. Trimming shortened V by 2 bases and J by 0 bases, and 4 bases separated the two germline ends. CDR1 is SEHNR and CDR2 is FQNEAQ in the germline V gene (reference sequence). DNA of the CDR3: TGTGCCAGCAGCTTAACGAACCAAGAGACCCAGTACTTC. This translates into CASSLTNQETQYF.

This clonotype was found many times. The chain couples TRBV6-2 or TRBV6-3 to TRBJ1-2, with 11 bases matching TRBD1. The junction had 5 bases not matched to a gene; V was cut back by 6 bases and J by 8 bases. The germline V gene encodes CDR1 MNHEY and CDR2 SVGEGT. CDR3 length equals 13 residues. Written as DNA, the CDR3 is TGTGCCAGCAGAGGACAGGGGGCTCGGGGCTACACCTTC. Translating it yields CASRGQGARGYTF.

This clonotype was recorded at least ten times. The J gene is TRBJ2-5, the V gene TRBV20-1; 13 nucleotides match TRBD2. This CDR3 has 14 residues. Unmatched junction bases numbered 5, after V lost 5 bases and J lost 5 bases. Germline CDR1 is DFQATT and CDR2 is SNEGSKA (reference sequence). The CDR3 region is CSAPPTSGRETQYF. DNA of the CDR3: TGCAGTGCTCCTCCGACTAGCGGGAGGGAGACCCAGTACTTC.

V usage is TRBV6-1 and J usage is TRBJ1-5; tentatively, D is TRBD1 (5 bases). The CDR3 has 15 residues. Looked up from germline, CDR1 is MNHNS and CDR2 is SASEGT. Deletions cut 4 bases from V and 4 bases from J, with 14 bases between. The CDR3 loop is CASSVGDALNQPQHF. In nucleotides, the CDR3 is TGTGCCAGCAGTGTGGGGGATGCACTTAATCAGCCCCAGCATTTT.

The chain carries TRBV12-3 or TRBV12-4 and TRBJ2-7; 7 nucleotides line up with TRBD2. The length of the CDR3 is 17 residues. V dropped 3 bases and J dropped 0; count of bases not matched to a gene: 11. CDR3 sequence: CASSFLGPSSGSYEQYF. DNA of the CDR3: TGTGCCAGCAGTTTCCTGGGCCCCTCTAGCGGCTCCTACGAGCAGTACTTC.

The chain employs TRBV24-1 and TRBJ2-7, with D tentatively TRBD1 (5 bases). This CDR3 comprises 13 residues. CDR1 and CDR2 (germline): KGHDR, SFDVKD. Trimming took 0 bases from V and 4 from J, leaving 6 bases between them. The DNA for the CDR3 is TGTGCCACCAGTGATTTGGACAGATACGAGCAGTACTTC. Translated: CATSDLDRYEQYF.

This clonotype appeared many times. The CDR3 region is CASSTTREETQYF. CDR3 in DNA: TGTGCCAGCAGCACAACTAGGGAAGAGACCCAGTACTTC. This chain uses TRBV7-3 with TRBJ2-5; possible D gene TRBD2, 5 bases. V gave up 5 bases and J gave up 3 bases, with 10 bases separating them. Germline V gene data show CDR1 as SGHTA and CDR2 as FQGTGA. The CDR3 is 13 residues long.

J is TRBJ1-1 and V is TRBV6-5; D remains unclear. The CDR3 runs 13 residues. Germline CDR1 reads MNHEY; CDR2 reads SVGAGI. V lost 2 bases to trimming and J lost 5 bases, with 9 bases between them. The CDR3 loop reads CASSYVPRTEAFF. CDR3 nucleotides: TGTGCCAGCAGTTACGTTCCAAGGACTGAAGCTTTCTTT.

The chain uses TRBV28 and TRBJ1-5, with 7 bases matching TRBD1. This CDR3 region has 15 residues. From germline, CDR1 is MDHEN and CDR2 SYDVKM. The junction had 14 bases not matched to a gene; V was cut back by 10 bases and J by 5 bases. The CDR3 protein is CATSRGGRVDQPQHF. The CDR3 DNA is TGTGCCACCAGCAGGGGGGGGCGTGTGGATCAGCCCCAGCATTTT.

Ten or more counts support this clonotype. This chain links TRBV11-2 with TRBJ1-5; unclear D gene. V gave up 1 base and J gave up 5 bases, with 3 bases separating them. CDR3 length: 12 amino acids. From germline, CDR1 is SGHAT and CDR2 FQNNGV. The CDR3 DNA reads as TGTGCCAGCAGCTTAGGGGATCAGCCCCAGCATTTT. Translation: CASSLGDQPQHF.

This clonotype was counted ten times or more. The chain couples TRBV6-1 to TRBJ2-2; D unclear. Germline CDR1 reads MNHNS; CDR2 reads SASEGT. This CDR3 has 15 amino acids. Trimming took off 7 bases at V and 0 bases at J, with 12 bases between the two ends. The CDR3 region has the DNA TGTGCCAGCACCCCCGGACCCGCGAACACCGGGGAGCTGTTTTTT. Residues: CASTPGPANTGELFF.

Ten or more counts support this clonotype. The chain has TRBV6-6 and TRBJ2-7; TRBD2 agrees at 7 bases. The CDR3 covers 12 residues. Germline CDR1 reads MNHNY; CDR2 reads SVGAGI (reference sequence). V gave up 5 bases and J gave up 6 bases; unmatched junction bases: 4. The CDR3, as DNA: TGTGCCAGCAGTCCCGGGACTACCGAGCAGTACTTC. It yields the protein CASSPGTTEQYF.

In this sample, this clonotype turned up a few times. V is TRBV6-1 and J is TRBJ1-2, with TRBD1 as a possible D gene (5 bases). The CDR3 totals 14 residues. Deletions cut 7 bases from V and 2 bases from J, with 14 bases between. Germline CDR1 MNHNS, CDR2 SASEGT. The CDR3 DNA sequence: TGTGCCAGCACTGTGGGGGTTCCAAACTATGGCTACACCTTC. Residues: CASTVGVPNYGYTF.